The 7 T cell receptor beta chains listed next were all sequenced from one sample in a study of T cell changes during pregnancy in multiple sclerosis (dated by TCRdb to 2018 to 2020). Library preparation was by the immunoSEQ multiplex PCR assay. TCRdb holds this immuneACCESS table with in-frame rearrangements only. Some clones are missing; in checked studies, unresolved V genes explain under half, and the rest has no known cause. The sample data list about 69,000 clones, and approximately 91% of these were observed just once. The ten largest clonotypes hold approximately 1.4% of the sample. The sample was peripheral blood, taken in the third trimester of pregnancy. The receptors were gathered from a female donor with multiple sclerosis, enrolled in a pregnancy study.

The CDR3 DNA reads as TGTGCCAGCAGGGTTATGGGGCTTCCCGAGCAGTACTTC. Encoded protein: CASRVMGLPEQYF. The gene calls are TRBV5-4 and TRBJ2-7; a weak D match, TRBD1 (5 bases). Germline CDR1 SGHNT, CDR2 YYREEE (reference sequence). The CDR3 is made up of 13 amino acids. The V and J ends lost 5 bases and 6 bases respectively, with 15 bases between them.

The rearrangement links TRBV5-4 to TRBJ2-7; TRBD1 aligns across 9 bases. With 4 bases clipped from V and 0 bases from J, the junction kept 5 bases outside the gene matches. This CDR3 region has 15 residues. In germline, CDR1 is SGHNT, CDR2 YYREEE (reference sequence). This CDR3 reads CASSQGTGSSYEQYF. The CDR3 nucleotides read TGTGCCAGCAGCCAGGGGACAGGGAGCTCCTACGAGCAGTACTTC.

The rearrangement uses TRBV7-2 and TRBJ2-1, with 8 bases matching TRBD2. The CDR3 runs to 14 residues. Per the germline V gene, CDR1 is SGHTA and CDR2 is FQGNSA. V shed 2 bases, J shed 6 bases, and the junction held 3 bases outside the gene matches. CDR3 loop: CASSLTGGANEQFF. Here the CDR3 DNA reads TGTGCCAGCAGCTTAACGGGAGGGGCCAATGAGCAGTTCTTC.

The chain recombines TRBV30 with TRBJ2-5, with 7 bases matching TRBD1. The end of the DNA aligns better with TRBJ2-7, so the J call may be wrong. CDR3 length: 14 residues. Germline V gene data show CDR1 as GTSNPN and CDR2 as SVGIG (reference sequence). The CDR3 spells CAWSIGGTAYEQYF. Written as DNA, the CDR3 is TGTGCCTGGAGTATTGGTGGGACAGCCTACGAGCAGTACTTC.

In DNA, the CDR3 is TGTGCCAGCAGTTACGACAGGGGGGCCGGCTACACCTTC. Amino acid sequence: CASSYDRGAGYTF. This rearrangement joins TRBV6-5 to TRBJ1-2, with 9 bases identical to TRBD1. Germline V lookup: CDR1 MNHEY, CDR2 SVGAGI. The CDR3 is 13 amino acids. V trimming: 2 bases; J trimming: 8 bases; junction bases outside the gene matches: 3.

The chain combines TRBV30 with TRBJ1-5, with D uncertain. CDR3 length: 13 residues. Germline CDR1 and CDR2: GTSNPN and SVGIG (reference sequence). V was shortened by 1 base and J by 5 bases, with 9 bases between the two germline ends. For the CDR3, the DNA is TGTGCCTGGAGTGGAGGGTACCATCAGCCCCAGCATTTT. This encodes CAWSGGYHQPQHF.

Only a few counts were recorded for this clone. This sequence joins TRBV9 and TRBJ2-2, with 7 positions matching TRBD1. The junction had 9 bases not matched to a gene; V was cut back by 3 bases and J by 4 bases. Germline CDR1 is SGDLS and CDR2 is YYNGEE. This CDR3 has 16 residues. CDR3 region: CASSAQGVQATGELFF. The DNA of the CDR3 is TGTGCCAGCAGCGCCCAGGGGGTCCAAGCCACCGGGGAGCTGTTTTTT. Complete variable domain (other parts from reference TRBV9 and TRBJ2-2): DSGVTQTPKHLITATGQRVTLRCSPRSGDLSVYWYQQSLDQGLQFLIQYYNGEERAKGNILERFSAQQFPDLHSELNLSSLELGDSALYFCASSAQGVQATGELFFGEGSRLTVL.